Described below is a single T cell receptor beta chain sequence and its context. Its antigen is unidentified. This CDR3 contains 17 residues. The germline gives CDR1 ENHRY, CDR2 SYGVKD. Germline trimming cut 0 bases from V and 7 bases from J; bases unmatched to any gene: 11. TCRdb re-called the reads through MiXCR, storing one row per CDR3 protein. The sample holds 150,000 to 200,000 distinct CDR3 sequences; around 20% are singletons and the top ten take approximately 3%. The source of the sample is a study of T cell repertoires in cytomegalovirus infection. Study-wide context: It can be stated that public TCR beta signatures indicated CMV infection as well as a matching HLA type. Findings of the study overall: Based on cumulative public TCR beta family frequency, carriers of CMV plus the relevant HLA were identified. Predominance within the ex vivo response was attributable to HLA-C-restricted CMV-specific TCR beta clonotypes.

The sequence was collected from a human donor in good health (CMV status not recorded). Some clones in this sample may be carry-over from other donors' samples. V and J are TRBV10-3 and TRBJ2-1; the match to TRBD2 covers 8 bases. Sequences were obtained from PBMCs. The CDR3 DNA reads as TGTGCCATCAGTGAGTCTAAAGCGGGAGTAATCGGGAATGAGCAGTTCTTC. The encoded protein is CAISESKAGVIGNEQFF.